These 7 T cell receptor beta chains came from one sample sequenced in a study of CD8 T cells in Susac syndrome. When the RNA was reverse transcribed, random hexamers were used with an input of roughly 0.45 to 1 ug. TCRdb processed the immunoSEQ multiplex PCR reads anew with MiXCR; each CDR3 protein has one entry. The sample yields 70,000 to 100,000 distinct CDR3 sequences, approximately 96% seen once. The sequencing sample was made of CD8+ T cells from PBMCs. The receptors were gathered from a human donor with Susac syndrome.

V usage is TRBV28 and J usage is TRBJ2-3; 10 nucleotides agree with TRBD2. The CDR3 has 15 residues. V shed 4 bases and J 5 bases; nucleotides not matched to a gene: 6. Germline values: CDR1 MDHEN, CDR2 SYDVKM. The CDR3 protein is CASSWTSGFRDTQYF. The CDR3, as DNA: TGTGCCAGCAGTTGGACTAGCGGATTCAGAGATACGCAGTATTTT.

This chain uses TRBV27 with TRBJ2-5; D might be TRBD2 (6 bases). V was trimmed by 2 bases and J by 2 bases, leaving 21 bases between them. Germline-derived CDR1 and CDR2 are MNHEY and SMNVEV (reference sequence). The CDR3 is 18 amino acids. CDR3 loop: CASSLKRRRDSHQETQYF. The DNA of the CDR3 is TGTGCCAGCAGTTTAAAGCGTCGTAGGGACTCCCATCAAGAGACCCAGTACTTC.

This clonotype was detected only once. V and J are TRBV20-1 and TRBJ2-7, with D unclear. Germline V gives CDR1 DFQATT, CDR2 SNEGSKA (reference sequence). This CDR3 is built from 12 residues. Trimming cost V 4 bases and J 0 bases, with 7 bases left between them. CDR3 bases: TGCAGTGCTACAGATTACTCCTACGAGCAGTACTTC. The encoded protein is CSATDYSYEQYF.

The chain uses TRBV4-3 and TRBJ1-1; possibly TRBD1 for D (5 bases). Germline CDR1 LGHNA, CDR2 YSLEER. V was cut by 5 bases and J by 4 bases, with 14 bases left in between. The CDR3 runs 14 residues. CDR3 nucleotide sequence: TGCGCCAGCAGCGTGGGGACGACGGGCACTGAAGCTTTCTTT. Translated, it gives CASSVGTTGTEAFF.

The chain carries TRBV4-1 and TRBJ2-3; either TRBD1 or TRBD2 may fit D (6 bases each). The V end was cut by 5 bases, the J end by 3 bases, with 21 bases between. CDR3 length: 17 amino acids. From germline, CDR1 is MGHRA and CDR2 YSYEKL. The CDR3, as DNA: TGCGCCAGCAGCTCCCACCCCAGGGGTGGGAGGACAGATACGCAGTATTTT. As protein: CASSSHPRGGRTDTQYF.

This chain connects TRBV11-3 to TRBJ1-2, with 8 bases lining up with TRBD1. V lost 5 bases to trimming and J lost 8 bases; unmatched junction nucleotides: 10. The length of the CDR3 is 14 residues. CDR1 is SGHNT, CDR2 YENEEA, per germline. The CDR3 region is CASSPSGQGGGYTF. CDR3 sequence (DNA): TGTGCCAGCAGCCCCTCAGGACAGGGAGGCGGCTACACCTTC.

This clonotype showed up just once. The chain carries TRBV7-9 and TRBJ2-1, with unresolved D. Looked up from germline, CDR1 is SEHNR and CDR2 is FQNEAQ (reference sequence). This CDR3 region has 12 residues. The germline V and J ends were trimmed by 5 bases and 7 bases, with 9 bases remaining between them. As DNA, the CDR3 is TGTGCCAGCAGCAAAGTGGCGAATGAGCAGTTCTTC. Translated: CASSKVANEQFF.